This T cell receptor (beta chain) was profiled in a study of tumor-infiltrating lymphocytes in primary liver carcinoma. Looking at the study overall: Tissue type made little difference to sample yields of roughly 3.5 to 8 million productive TCRbeta reads.

Between the trimmed V and J ends, which lost 9 bases and 0 bases, there was a span of 9 bases. The length of the CDR3 is 12 residues. DNA and RNA were both co-extracted from about 19-30 mg of bulk tissue that had not been sorted. Starting material of 450 to 550 ng total RNA yielded TCR beta cDNA via a constant-region primer. Researchers made the TCR beta libraries by running three nested multiplex PCR rounds with slightly modified ARM-PCR. Two initial PCR rounds of around 9 cycles each paired TRBV1-TRBV30 forward primers with a C-beta reverse primer. TCRdb ran MiXCR on the multiplex PCR reads and lists one entry per CDR3 protein. The table lists approximately 73,000 distinct CDR3 sequences, 60% to 75% of them singletons. This clonotype was counted at least ten times.

This chain links TRBV12-3 or TRBV12-4 with TRBJ2-7, with no clear D. The sequenced material came from liver tumor tissue from sampling region 4. Regarding subset: tumor region T4, right-lateral pole. This TCR was sampled from a middle-aged man with primary liver carcinoma and hepatitis B virus infection. The CDR3 loop reads CASSENSYEQYF. DNA for the CDR3: TGTGCCAGTTCTGAGAACTCCTACGAGCAGTACTTC.